One and the same sample provided the 8 T cell receptor beta chains below, sequenced in a study of blood T cells in healthy people across ages. Primed by a sample-barcoded 5' primer and a J-beta primer mix, a second PCR proceeded for about 6 to 12 cycles. TCRdb recomputed calls from the 5' RACE reads with MiXCR, one row per CDR3 protein. The sample consists of fewer than 2,000,000 distinct CDR3 sequences, about 39% of them appearing once. The source material was blood. The receptors were sampled from a human donor in good health.

The chain employs TRBV7-3 and TRBJ1-6; no clear D. The V and J ends lost 5 bases and 9 bases respectively, with 11 bases between them. The CDR3 contains 13 residues. Per germline, CDR1 SGHTA and CDR2 FQGTGA. The CDR3 sequence: CASSLRETSPLHF. DNA of the CDR3: TGTGCCAGCAGCCTCCGGGAGACTTCACCCCTCCACTTT.

This clonotype came up a few times. The J gene is TRBJ1-1, the V gene TRBV4-1, with a weak D call TRBD1 (6 bases). The V gene's germline CDR1 is MGHRA and CDR2 YSYEKL. The CDR3 length is 17 residues. Trimming left V 1 base short and J 0 bases short, with 15 bases between. The CDR3 nucleotides read TGCGCCAGCAGCCAAGGCCGGACAGCCTACATGAACACTGAAGCTTTCTTT. Translating gives CASSQGRTAYMNTEAFF.

This clonotype has only a few counts. A much larger clone is a single base away; this may be a read error. V and J are TRBV29-1 and TRBJ2-6; no firm D call. V shed 5 bases and J shed 2 bases, with 10 bases lying between them. CDR3 length: 14 amino acids. From germline, CDR1 is SQVTM and CDR2 ANQGSEA. DNA for the CDR3: TGCAGCGTTACTACTCTCACTGGGGCCAACGTCCTGACTTTC. Encoded protein: CSVTTLTGANVLTF.

V and J are TRBV7-9 and TRBJ1-1; the D gene is possibly TRBD1 (6 bases). V was shortened by 7 bases and J by 5 bases, with 26 bases between the two germline ends. The CDR3 is 17 residues long. Germline loops: CDR1 SEHNR, CDR2 FQNEAQ (reference sequence). Here the CDR3 reads CASTLGGPFNMYTEAFF. CDR3 sequence (DNA): TGTGCCAGCACCCTCGGGGGGCCTTTTAATATGTATACTGAAGCTTTCTTT.

J is TRBJ1-5 and V is TRBV5-8, with D maybe TRBD1 (6 bases). The CDR3 has 16 amino acids. V lost 1 base and J 5 bases, leaving 16 bases between the germline ends. Germline V gene sequence: CDR1 SGHTS, CDR2 YDEGEE. The CDR3 loop is CASSLWTGQRDQPQHF. The CDR3 DNA reads as TGTGCCAGCAGCTTGTGGACCGGACAGAGGGATCAGCCCCAGCATTTT.

The genes are TRBV20-1 and TRBJ2-7, with a tentative D call TRBD2 (5 bases). V was pared by 2 bases and J by 3 bases, with 20 bases between. CDR3 size: 16 residues. In germline, CDR1 is DFQATT, CDR2 SNEGSKA (reference sequence). The CDR3 reads CSARKLVEKGGYEQYF. DNA for the CDR3: TGCAGTGCTAGAAAGTTGGTGGAGAAAGGAGGCTACGAGCAGTACTTC.

This clonotype has only one observation. The chain combines TRBV7-9 with TRBJ2-3; no definite D call. V was shortened by 3 bases and J by 15 bases, with 16 bases between the two germline ends. CDR1 is SEHNR, CDR2 FQNEAQ, per germline (reference sequence). The CDR3 consists of 12 residues. CDR3 sequence reads: CASSLEPRFIYF. CDR3 DNA sequence: TGTGCCAGCAGCTTGGAACCCCGATTTATTTATTTT. Based on the CDR3 plus reference TRBV7-9 and TRBJ2-3, the full variable domain is DTGVSQNPRHKITKRGQNVTFRCDPISEHNRLYWYRQTLGQGPEFLTYFQNEAQLEKSRLLSDRFSAERPKGSFSTLEIQRTEQGDSAMYLCASSLEPRFIYFGPGTRLTVL.

J is TRBJ2-7 and V is TRBV27, with D possibly TRBD1 on 6 matching bases. V lost 3 bases and J 5 bases, leaving 11 bases between the germline ends. The CDR3 consists of 13 residues. CDR1 is MNHEY and CDR2 is SMNVEV in the germline V gene (reference sequence). CDR3 DNA: TGTGCCAGCAGTTTTACCTACAGGGACGAGCAGTACTTC. It codes for CASSFTYRDEQYF.